A selection of T cell receptor beta chains follows, all from one sample in a study of T cells in Graves' hyperthyroidism and ophthalmopathy. MiXCR, applied by TCRdb to the multiplex PCR reads, yields one record per CDR3 protein. The sample has 450,000 to 650,000 distinct CDR3 sequences; over 15% are singletons. The sequenced sample consisted of blood. The receptors shown here come from a young woman with Graves' ophthalmopathy. CDR3s include the opening cysteine and the closing phenylalanine or tryptophan. D genes are given only for firm matches. Expanded clones get a size class; other rows say once, few or many, or leave the size out.

d_gene: TRBD1
v_gene: TRBV30
abundance: few
j_gene: TRBJ2-1
CDR3aa: CAWESGTGPNEQFF
CDR3nt: TGTGCCTGGGAGTCCGGGACAGGGCCCAATGAGCAGTTCTTC

d_gene: .
v_gene: TRBV12-3/TRBV12-4
abundance: many
j_gene: TRBJ2-2
CDR3aa: CASRPDQLPNTGELFF
CDR3nt: TGTGCCAGCAGACCCGATCAGCTTCCGAACACCGGGGAGCTGTTTTTT

d_gene: .
v_gene: TRBV5-6
abundance: .
j_gene: TRBJ1-6
CDR3aa: CASRFTGNSPLHF
CDR3nt: TGTGCCAGCCGCTTCACGGGAAATTCACCCCTCCACTTT

d_gene: TRBD2
v_gene: TRBV6-1
abundance: .
j_gene: TRBJ2-3
CDR3aa: CATGTGTSGRWTDTQYF
CDR3nt: TGTGCCACCGGGACGGGTACTAGCGGGAGGTGGACAGATACGCAGTATTTT

d_gene: .
v_gene: TRBV27
abundance: few
j_gene: TRBJ2-3
CDR3aa: CASSSGVAQYF
CDR3nt: TGTGCCAGCAGCTCGGGAGTTGCGCAGTATTTT

d_gene: TRBD1
v_gene: TRBV28
abundance: .
j_gene: TRBJ2-7
CDR3aa: CASSRGGTGGYEQYF
CDR3nt: TGTGCCAGCAGTCGTGGGGGGACAGGGGGCTACGAGCAGTACTTC

d_gene: .
v_gene: TRBV19
abundance: .
j_gene: TRBJ2-7
CDR3aa: CASTPFAGSYEQYF
CDR3nt: TGTGCCAGTACCCCCTTTGCGGGGAGCTACGAGCAGTACTTC

d_gene: TRBD1
v_gene: TRBV7-8
abundance: many
j_gene: TRBJ2-7
CDR3aa: CASSLTPGGEQYF
CDR3nt: TGTGCCAGCAGCTTGACCCCAGGGGGCGAGCAGTACTTC

d_gene: .
v_gene: TRBV30
abundance: few
j_gene: TRBJ2-7
CDR3aa: CALDSRGPSYF
CDR3nt: TGTGCCTTGGACTCCAGGGGTCCCTCTTACTTC

d_gene: TRBD1
v_gene: TRBV28
abundance: .
j_gene: TRBJ1-1
CDR3aa: CASSLLGQGERTEAFF
CDR3nt: TGTGCCAGCAGTTTGTTGGGACAGGGGGAGAGGACTGAAGCTTTCTTT

d_gene: .
v_gene: TRBV27
abundance: .
j_gene: TRBJ2-5
CDR3aa: CASTRRWWPIQETQYF
CDR3nt: TGTGCCAGCACCCGAAGGTGGTGGCCCATCCAAGAGACCCAGTACTTC

d_gene: .
v_gene: TRBV30
abundance: .
j_gene: TRBJ1-1
CDR3aa: CAWSVGMSTEAFF
CDR3nt: TGTGCCTGGAGTGTAGGTATGAGCACTGAAGCTTTCTTT

d_gene: TRBD2
v_gene: TRBV20-1
abundance: few
j_gene: TRBJ2-7
CDR3aa: CSARETSSPYEQYF
CDR3nt: TGCAGTGCTAGAGAGACTAGCTCTCCCTACGAGCAGTACTTC

d_gene: TRBD2
v_gene: TRBV6-2/TRBV6-3
abundance: .
j_gene: TRBJ2-1
CDR3aa: CASSTPLAGGEDEQFF
CDR3nt: TGTGCCAGCTCCACTCCATTAGCGGGAGGAGAAGATGAGCAGTTCTTC

d_gene: .
v_gene: TRBV7-9
abundance: .
j_gene: TRBJ2-3
CDR3aa: CASSLTGRDTDTQYF
CDR3nt: TGTGCCAGCAGCTTAACAGGGCGGGACACAGATACGCAGTATTTT

d_gene: .
v_gene: TRBV30
abundance: .
j_gene: TRBJ1-2
CDR3aa: CAWSVDSGLGYTF
CDR3nt: TGTGCCTGGAGTGTCGATAGCGGTCTGGGCTACACCTTC